This T cell receptor (beta chain) was recovered during a study of cytomegalovirus exposure and HLA in healthy donors. The CDR3 runs 14 residues. The germline CDR1 and CDR2 sequences are MDHEN and SYDVKM. The primer mix had 60 Vbeta and 13 Jbeta primers. Sequencing used immunoSEQ multiplex PCR; TCRdb keeps in-frame clones, though not all of them. The data contain about 76,000 clones, 65% to 80% of them singletons. This clone has a handful of counts. The chain links TRBV28 to TRBJ2-7, with 9 positions matching TRBD2. Sequenced: PBMCs. The origin of this receptor is a middle-aged woman in good health and CMV-seropositive. For the CDR3, the DNA is TGTGCTATCCAAGTAGCGGGGGCCCCCTACGAGCAGTACTTC. Translated: CAIQVAGAPYEQYF.